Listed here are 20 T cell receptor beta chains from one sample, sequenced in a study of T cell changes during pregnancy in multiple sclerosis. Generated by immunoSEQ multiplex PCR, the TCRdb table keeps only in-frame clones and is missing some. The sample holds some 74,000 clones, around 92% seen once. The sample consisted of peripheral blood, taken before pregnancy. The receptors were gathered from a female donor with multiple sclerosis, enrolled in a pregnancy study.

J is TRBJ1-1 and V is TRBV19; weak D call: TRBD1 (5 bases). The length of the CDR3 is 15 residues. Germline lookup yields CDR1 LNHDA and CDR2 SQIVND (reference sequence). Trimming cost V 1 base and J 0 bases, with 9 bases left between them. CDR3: CASSIGGHLNTEAFF. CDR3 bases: TGTGCCAGTAGTATAGGAGGACACCTGAACACTGAAGCTTTCTTT. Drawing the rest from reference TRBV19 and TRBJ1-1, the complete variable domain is DGGITQSPKYLFRKEGQNVTLSCEQNLNHDAMYWYRQDPGQGLRLIYYSQIVNDFQKGDIAEGYSVSREKKESFPLTVTSAQKNPTAFYLCASSIGGHLNTEAFFGQGTRLTVV.

CDR3 coding DNA: TGTGCCAGCAGCTCCCTAGAAAAAGACAGGGTCTATGGCTACACCTTC. Its translation: CASSSLEKDRVYGYTF. J is TRBJ1-2 and V is TRBV7-9; TRBD1 agrees at 7 bases. The CDR3 sequence is 16 residues long. Germline loops: CDR1 SEHNR, CDR2 FQNEAQ (reference sequence). V shed 4 bases and J 4 bases; nucleotides not matched to a gene: 12.

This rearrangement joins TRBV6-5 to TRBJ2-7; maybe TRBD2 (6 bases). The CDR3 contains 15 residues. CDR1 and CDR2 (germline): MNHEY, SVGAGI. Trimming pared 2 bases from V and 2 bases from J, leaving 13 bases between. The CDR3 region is CASSYAGPGAYEQYF. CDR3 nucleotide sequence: TGTGCCAGCAGTTACGCGGGACCGGGGGCCTACGAGCAGTACTTC.

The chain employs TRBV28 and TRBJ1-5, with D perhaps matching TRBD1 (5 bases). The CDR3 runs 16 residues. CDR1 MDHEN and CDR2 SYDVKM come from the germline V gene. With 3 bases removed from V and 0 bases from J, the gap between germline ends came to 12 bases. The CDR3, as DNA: TGTGCCAGCAGTTTTTGGGACTTAGCTAGCAATCAGCCCCAGCATTTT. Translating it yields CASSFWDLASNQPQHF.

In nucleotides, the CDR3 is TGTGCCAGCTCACCGTCTCTGAATCAGCCCCAGCATTTT. Its translation is CASSPSLNQPQHF. The chain recombines TRBV18 with TRBJ1-5; D is unclear. This CDR3 spans 13 amino acids. From germline, CDR1 is KGHSH and CDR2 LQKENI. Trimming stripped 3 bases from V and 4 bases from J, with 7 bases between.

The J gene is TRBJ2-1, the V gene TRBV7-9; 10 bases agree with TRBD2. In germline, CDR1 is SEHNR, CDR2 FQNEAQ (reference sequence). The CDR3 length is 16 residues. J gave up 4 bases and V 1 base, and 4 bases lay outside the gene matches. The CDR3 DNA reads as TGTGCCAGCAGCTTAGTCCTAGCGGGAGAGTACAATGAGCAGTTCTTC. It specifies CASSLVLAGEYNEQFF.

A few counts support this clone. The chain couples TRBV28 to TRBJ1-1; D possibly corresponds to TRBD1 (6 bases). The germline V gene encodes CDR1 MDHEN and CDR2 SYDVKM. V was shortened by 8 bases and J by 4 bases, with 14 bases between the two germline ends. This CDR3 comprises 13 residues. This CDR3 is CASGNRVPTEAFF. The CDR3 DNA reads TGTGCCAGCGGTAACAGGGTACCCACTGAAGCTTTCTTT.

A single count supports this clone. Here the CDR3 reads CASMRTSGTGELFF. As DNA, the CDR3 is TGTGCCAGCATGCGGACTAGCGGGACTGGGGAGCTGTTTTTT. The chain joins TRBV6-5 to TRBJ2-2; 12 bases fit TRBD2. V dropped 7 bases and J dropped 8; count of bases not matched to a gene: 5. The CDR3 contains 14 residues. Germline V CDR1 and CDR2: MNHEY, SVGAGI.

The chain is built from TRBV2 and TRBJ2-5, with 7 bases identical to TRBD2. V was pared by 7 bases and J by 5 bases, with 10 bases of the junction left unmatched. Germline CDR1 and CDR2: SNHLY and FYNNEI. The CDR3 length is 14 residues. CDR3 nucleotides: TGTGCCAGCAACATACTGGGGGGGTGGGAGACCCAGTACTTC. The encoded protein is CASNILGGWETQYF.

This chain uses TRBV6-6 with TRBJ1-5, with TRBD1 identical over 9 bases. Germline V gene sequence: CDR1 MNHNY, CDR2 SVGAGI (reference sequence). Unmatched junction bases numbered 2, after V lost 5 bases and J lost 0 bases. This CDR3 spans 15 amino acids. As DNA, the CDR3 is TGTGCCAGCAGTGGACAGGGGAATAGCAATCAGCCCCAGCATTTT. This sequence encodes CASSGQGNSNQPQHF.

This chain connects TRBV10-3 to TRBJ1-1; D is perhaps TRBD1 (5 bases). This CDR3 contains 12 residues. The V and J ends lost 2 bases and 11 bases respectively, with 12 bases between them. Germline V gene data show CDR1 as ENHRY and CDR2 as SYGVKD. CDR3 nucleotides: TGTGCCATCAGTGAGAACCAGGGTGGTGCTTTCTTT. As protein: CAISENQGGAFF.

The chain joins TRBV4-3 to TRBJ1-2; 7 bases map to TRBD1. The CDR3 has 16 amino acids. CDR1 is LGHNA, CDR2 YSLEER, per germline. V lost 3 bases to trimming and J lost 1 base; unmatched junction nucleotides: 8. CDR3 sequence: CASSQGTAVFNYGYTF. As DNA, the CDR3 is TGCGCCAGCAGCCAGGGGACAGCCGTATTTAACTATGGCTACACCTTC.

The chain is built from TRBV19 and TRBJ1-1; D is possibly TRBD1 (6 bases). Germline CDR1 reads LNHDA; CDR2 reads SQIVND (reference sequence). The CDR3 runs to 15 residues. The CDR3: CVDNRERDQNTEAFF. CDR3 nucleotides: TGTGTCGATAACAGGGAAAGGGACCAGAACACTGAAGCTTTCTTT. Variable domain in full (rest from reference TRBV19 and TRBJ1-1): DGGITQSPKYLFRKEGQNVTLSCEQNLNHDAMYWYRQDPGQGLRLIYYSQIVNDFQKGDIAEGYSVSREKKESFPLTVTSAQKNPTAFYLCVDNRERDQNTEAFFGQGTRLTVV.

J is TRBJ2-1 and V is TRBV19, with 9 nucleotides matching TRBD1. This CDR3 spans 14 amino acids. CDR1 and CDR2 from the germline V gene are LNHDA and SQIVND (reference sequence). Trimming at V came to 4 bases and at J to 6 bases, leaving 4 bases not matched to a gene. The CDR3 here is CASSNRGQVNEQFF. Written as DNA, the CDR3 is TGTGCCAGTAGTAACAGGGGGCAGGTCAATGAGCAGTTCTTC.

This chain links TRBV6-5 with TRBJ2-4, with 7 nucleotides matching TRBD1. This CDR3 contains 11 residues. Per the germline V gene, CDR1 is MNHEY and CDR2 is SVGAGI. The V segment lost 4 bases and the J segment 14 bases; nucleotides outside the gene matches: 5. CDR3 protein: CASSFSGTEYF. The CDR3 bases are TGTGCCAGCAGTTTCTCCGGGACAGAGTACTTC.

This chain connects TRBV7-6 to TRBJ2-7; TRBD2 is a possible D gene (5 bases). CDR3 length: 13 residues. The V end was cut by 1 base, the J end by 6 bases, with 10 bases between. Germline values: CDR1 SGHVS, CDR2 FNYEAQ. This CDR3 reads CASSLGGGGEQYF. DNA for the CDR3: TGTGCCAGCAGCTTAGGAGGAGGAGGCGAGCAGTACTTC.

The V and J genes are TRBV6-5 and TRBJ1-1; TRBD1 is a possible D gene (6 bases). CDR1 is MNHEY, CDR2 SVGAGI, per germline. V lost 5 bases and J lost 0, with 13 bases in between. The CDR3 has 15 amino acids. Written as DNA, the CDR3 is TGTGCCAGCAGTCGGACAGTTCTAATGAACACTGAAGCTTTCTTT. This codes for CASSRTVLMNTEAFF.

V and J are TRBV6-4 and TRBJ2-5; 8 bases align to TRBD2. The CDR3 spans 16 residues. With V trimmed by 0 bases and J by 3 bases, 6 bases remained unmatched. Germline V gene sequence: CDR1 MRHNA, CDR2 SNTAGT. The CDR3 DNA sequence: TGTGCCAGCAGTGACTCGACGGCAGCGGGAGAAGAGACCCAGTACTTC. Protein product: CASSDSTAAGEETQYF.

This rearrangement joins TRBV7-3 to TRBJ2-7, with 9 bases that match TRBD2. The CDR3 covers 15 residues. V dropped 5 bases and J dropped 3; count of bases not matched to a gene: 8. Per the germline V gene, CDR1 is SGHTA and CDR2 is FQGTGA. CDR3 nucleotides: TGTGCCAGCAGCCTAAACGGAGCGGGAGGCTACGAGCAGTACTTC. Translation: CASSLNGAGGYEQYF. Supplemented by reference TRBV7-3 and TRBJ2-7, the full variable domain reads GAGVSQTPSNKVTEKGKYVELRCDPISGHTALYWYRQSLGQGPEFLIYFQGTGAADDSGLPNDRFFAVRPEGSVSTLKIQRTERGDSAVYLCASSLNGAGGYEQYFGPGTRLTVT.

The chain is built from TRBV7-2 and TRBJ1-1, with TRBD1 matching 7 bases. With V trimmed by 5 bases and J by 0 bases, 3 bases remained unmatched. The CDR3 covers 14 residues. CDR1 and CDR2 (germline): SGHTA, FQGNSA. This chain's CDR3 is CASSTDRVNTEAFF. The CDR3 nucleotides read TGTGCCAGCAGCACCGACAGGGTGAACACTGAAGCTTTCTTT.